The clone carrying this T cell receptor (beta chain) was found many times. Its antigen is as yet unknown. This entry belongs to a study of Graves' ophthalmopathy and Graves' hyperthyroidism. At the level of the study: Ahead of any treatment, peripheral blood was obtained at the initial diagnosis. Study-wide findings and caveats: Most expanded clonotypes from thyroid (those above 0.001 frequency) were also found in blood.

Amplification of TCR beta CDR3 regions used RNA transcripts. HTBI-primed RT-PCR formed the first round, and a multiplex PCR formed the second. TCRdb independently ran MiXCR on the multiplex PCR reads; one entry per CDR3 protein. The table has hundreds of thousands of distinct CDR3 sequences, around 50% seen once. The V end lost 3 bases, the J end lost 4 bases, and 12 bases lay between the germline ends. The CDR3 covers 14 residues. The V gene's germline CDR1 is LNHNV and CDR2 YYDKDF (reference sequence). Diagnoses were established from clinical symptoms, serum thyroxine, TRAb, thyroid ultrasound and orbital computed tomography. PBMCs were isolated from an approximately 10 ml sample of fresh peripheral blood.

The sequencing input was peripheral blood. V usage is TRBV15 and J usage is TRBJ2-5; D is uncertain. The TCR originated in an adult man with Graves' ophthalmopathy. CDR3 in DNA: TGTGCCACCAGCAGCCCCCCCCGTCGAGAGACCCAGTACTTC. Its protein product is CATSSPPRRETQYF.